This T cell receptor beta chain was recovered during a study of regulatory T cells in long-lasting Graves disease. CDR3-region Arm-PCR and iRepertoire HTBI primers produced the TCR beta libraries. In the original processing: Under 75 TRBV and around 15 TRBJ segments were identified across samples. TCRdb processed the multiplex PCR reads anew with MiXCR; each CDR3 protein has one entry. These V and J calls are TCRdb output, not the study's own analysis. The table has 400,000 to 500,000 distinct CDR3 sequences, over 15% seen once. In this sample, this clonotype turned up many times. Time point meaning: newly diagnosed GD, antithyroid drugs for less than 3 months. With RNA extracted from PBMCs as input, the TCR library was made. The CDR3 contains 14 residues. In germline, CDR1 is SGHTA, CDR2 FQGNSA. The junction had 7 bases not matched to a gene; V was cut back by 5 bases and J by 4 bases. These data were also filed under a second study, of T cells in Graves' hyperthyroidism and ophthalmopathy. In that study: Ophthalmopathy prediction by the model preceded onset by a median about 6.8 months.

This chain uses TRBV7-2 with TRBJ1-2, with 7 bases lining up with TRBD1. This sequence was found in a woman younger than 30 with Graves disease. Sequenced here: peripheral blood mononuclear cells (PBMCs), sampled at new diagnosis, from a patient treated with antithyroid drugs. CDR3 loop: CASSPGQESYGYTF. The CDR3 coding sequence is TGTGCCAGCAGCCCAGGACAGGAGAGCTATGGCTACACCTTC.